These T cell receptor beta chains were read from a single sample in a study of shared clonotypes between healthy human individuals. Using immunoSEQ multiplex PCR, the repertoire was profiled, and TCRdb retains in-frame clones only, with some absent. The sample yields 1.5 million to 1.9 million clones, 95% to 99% seen once. Material for sequencing was naive CD4+ T cells sorted from blood. These receptors were obtained from a man younger than 40 in good health. Each CDR3 is given with its conserved first and last residue. The D gene is left open where the match is weak. The size entry is marked missing in some rows and otherwise reads once, few, many or a size class.

d_call,v_call,clone_size,cdr3_length,j_call,cdr3_nt,cdr3_aa
-,TRBV4-3,-,11,TRBJ2-1,TGCGCCAGCAGCCGGTCTGGCGCGCAGTTCTTC,CASSRSGAQFF
-,TRBV29-1,-,12,TRBJ1-2,TGCAGCGTTGGTGGAGTTCCGTATGGCTACACCTTC,CSVGGVPYGYTF
-,TRBV7-9,-,13,TRBJ1-2,TGTGCCAGCAGCTTAGAGCAGGGAGAGGGCTACACCTTC,CASSLEQGEGYTF
-,TRBV7-2,-,11,TRBJ2-1,TGTGCCAGCAGCTTAGGAAGTAGCCAGTTCTTC,CASSLGSSQFF
TRBD1,TRBV11-3,-,15,TRBJ1-1,TGTGCCAGCAGCTCACAGACAGGGCTGAACACTGAAGCTTTCTTT,CASSSQTGLNTEAFF
TRBD1,TRBV11-2,-,15,TRBJ2-5,TGTGCCAGCAGCTTAGGAGACAGGGGCTGGGAGACCCAGTACTTC,CASSLGDRGWETQYF
-,TRBV6-5,-,15,TRBJ2-7,TGTGCCAGCGGAGTTAGTTGGGCAGTAACCTACGAGCAGTACTTC,CASGVSWAVTYEQYF
TRBD2,TRBV6-4,once,15,TRBJ2-1,TGTGCCAGCAGTGTGCTAGCGGGTCCTTACAATGAGCAGTTCTTC,CASSVLAGPYNEQFF
-,TRBV7-3,-,12,TRBJ2-1,TGTGCCAGCAGCTTATCCGGAGTAGAGCAGTTCTTC,CASSLSGVEQFF
TRBD1,TRBV7-9,-,14,TRBJ2-5,TGTGCCAGCAGCTTAACTCGGACAGGGGAGACCCAGTACTTC,CASSLTRTGETQYF
-,TRBV28,-,13,TRBJ1-2,TGTGCCAGCAGCCCTCAACCGGACTATGGCTACACCTTC,CASSPQPDYGYTF
-,TRBV11-2,-,15,TRBJ2-7,TGTGCCAGCAGCTCCTTGAGGGGTAACCTGGGTGAGCAGTACTTC,CASSSLRGNLGEQYF
-,TRBV30,-,14,TRBJ2-7,TGTGCCTGGAGTGATGGGGGCGCGGGCTACGAGCAGTACTTC,CAWSDGGAGYEQYF
TRBD2,TRBV27,-,15,TRBJ2-3,TGTGCCAGCAACCAACTAGCGGGAGAAGTAGATACGCAGTATTTT,CASNQLAGEVDTQYF
-,TRBV5-1,-,12,TRBJ2-3,TGCGCCAGCAGCGCTACCACAGATACGCAGTATTTT,CASSATTDTQYF
-,TRBV9,-,12,TRBJ2-7,TGTGCCAGCAGCGTAGTTGGGGACAATCGGTACTTC,CASSVVGDNRYF
TRBD2,TRBV11-2,once,17,TRBJ2-1,TGTGCCAGCAGCCAAATCTACCGCGGGAGAGCTTACAATGAGCAGTTCTTC,CASSQIYRGRAYNEQFF
-,TRBV14,-,14,TRBJ1-2,TGTGCCAGCAGCCCCCGGATAGCAAACTATGGCTACACCTTC,CASSPRIANYGYTF
-,TRBV19,-,12,TRBJ2-7,TGTGCCAGTTCGGACACTTCCTACGAGCAGTACTTC,CASSDTSYEQYF
TRBD1,TRBV5-4,-,17,TRBJ2-7,TGTGCCAGCAGCTCGGGACAGGGGGCCCTACGTCGTTACGAGCAGTACTTC,CASSSGQGALRRYEQYF
-,TRBV18,-,14,TRBJ2-7,TGTGCCAGCTCACCACTTTCGGACAGATCCGAGCAGTACTTC,CASSPLSDRSEQYF
-,TRBV18,-,14,TRBJ1-2,TGTGCCAGCTCACCGGAGGGGATGGGCTATGGCTACACCTTC,CASSPEGMGYGYTF
-,TRBV20-1,-,11,TRBJ1-1,TGCAGTGCTAGCCCGAACACTGAAGCTTTCTTT,CSASPNTEAFF
TRBD2,TRBV11-2,-,15,TRBJ2-3,TGTGCCAGCAGCTCTAGCGGGAGGAATACAGATACGCAGTATTTT,CASSSSGRNTDTQYF
-,TRBV28,-,16,TRBJ2-3,TGTGCCAGCAGTTTAATTGACGGGAGCGGGACAGATACGCAGTATTTT,CASSLIDGSGTDTQYF
-,TRBV19,-,14,TRBJ2-4,TGTGCCAGTAGTATTGGCGGCAGTTCAAACATTCAGTACTTC,CASSIGGSSNIQYF
-,TRBV2,-,17,TRBJ2-2,TGTGCCAGCAGTGAAACCGGGACGAGGGGGGCGACCGGGGAGCTGTTTTTT,CASSETGTRGATGELFF
-,TRBV10-3,-,12,TRBJ2-7,TGTGCCATCAGGGACGGGGCCTACGAGCAGTACTTC,CAIRDGAYEQYF
TRBD2,TRBV9,-,16,TRBJ2-7,TGTGCCAGCAGCGGTTCTGGGACTAGCGGCGCCTACGAGCAGTACTTC,CASSGSGTSGAYEQYF
-,TRBV18,-,14,TRBJ2-7,TGTGCCAGCTCCCCCGAGGGGGGCGCGTACGAGCAGTACTTC,CASSPEGGAYEQYF
-,TRBV5-1,once,13,TRBJ2-5,TGCGCCAGCAGCTTGTTTGACGGAGAGACCCAGTACTTC,CASSLFDGETQYF
-,TRBV5-6,-,12,TRBJ1-5,TGTGCCAGCAGCATAAGCAATCAGCCCCAGCATTTT,CASSISNQPQHF
-,TRBV4-1,-,16,TRBJ1-2,TGCGCCAGCAGCCAAATTGGGGCGCAAGCTAACTATGGCTACACCTTC,CASSQIGAQANYGYTF
-,TRBV5-6,-,14,TRBJ2-7,TGTGCCAGCAGCTTGACGACTAGTCTCCGCGAGCAGTACTTC,CASSLTTSLREQYF
TRBD1,TRBV5-4,-,17,TRBJ2-7,TGTGCCAGCAGCTCCGCCCGGGACAGGGCAGGATCCTACGAGCAGTACTTC,CASSSARDRAGSYEQYF
-,TRBV7-2,-,16,TRBJ2-7,TGTGCCAGCAGCTTAGCCGGGGACCCCTGGGACTACGAGCAGTACTTC,CASSLAGDPWDYEQYF
-,TRBV5-1,-,12,TRBJ2-3,TGCGCCAGCAGCTTGATTATGGATACGCAGTATTTT,CASSLIMDTQYF
TRBD2,TRBV9,-,16,TRBJ2-7,TGTGCCAGCAGCGTAGGGACTAGCGGGGAATCCTACGAGCAGTACTTC,CASSVGTSGESYEQYF
-,TRBV7-9,-,13,TRBJ1-3,TGTGCCAGCAGCTTATTTTCTGGAAACACCATATATTTT,CASSLFSGNTIYF
-,TRBV5-4,-,15,TRBJ1-1,TGTGCCAGCAGCGACAACAGGGACCGGTGGACTGAAGCTTTCTTT,CASSDNRDRWTEAFF
TRBD2,TRBV5-1,-,17,TRBJ2-2,TGCGCCAGCAGCGGGACTAGCGGAGCAGCGAACACCGGGGAGCTGTTTTTT,CASSGTSGAANTGELFF
TRBD1,TRBV2,-,15,TRBJ1-5,TGTGCCAGCAGTGGGACAGGGGTCGTCAATCAGCCCCAGCATTTT,CASSGTGVVNQPQHF
-,TRBV7-9,-,15,TRBJ1-1,TGTGCCAGCAGCTTTTTGGTCGGGCTGAACACTGAAGCTTTCTTT,CASSFLVGLNTEAFF
-,TRBV21-1,-,15,TRBJ2-3,TGTGCCAGCAGCAAAGAAGAGGGACCCACAGATACGCAGTATTTT,CASSKEEGPTDTQYF
TRBD1,TRBV19,-,14,TRBJ2-3,TGTGCCGACCCAGGGGGCAGGGAAGCATATACGCAGTATTTT,CADPGGREAYTQYF
-,TRBV5-4,-,16,TRBJ2-1,TGTGCCAGCAGCTTGCAAACTAGTTTCACATTCCATGAGCAGTTCTTC,CASSLQTSFTFHEQFF
-,TRBV5-1,-,15,TRBJ2-3,TGCGCCAGCAGCCCCTTTTCCGCTAGCACAGATACGCAGTATTTT,CASSPFSASTDTQYF
TRBD1,TRBV7-9,-,14,TRBJ1-2,TGTGCCAGCAGCCTGGCTACGGGACAGATTCGCTACACCTTC,CASSLATGQIRYTF
-,TRBV20-1,-,10,TRBJ2-3,TGCAGTGCTGGCGCGGATACGCAGTATTTT,CSAGADTQYF